Following are 3 T cell receptor beta chains from one sample sequenced in a study of blood T cell repertoires in COVID-19. The protocol was immunoSEQ multiplex PCR, while the TCRdb copy is restricted to in-frame clones and leaves out a portion. In the table there are almost 400,000 clones, more than 75% of which are singletons. The sample was PBMCs or T cells enriched from blood (not recorded which). These receptor sequences come from a woman aged 25 to 45 with acute COVID-19.

As DNA, the CDR3 is TGTGCCAGCAGCGCCGACGGGAGCCAAGAGACCCAGTACTTC. This encodes CASSADGSQETQYF. This chain connects TRBV7-3 to TRBJ2-5; tentative D call: TRBD2 (6 bases). This CDR3 is 14 amino acids long. Germline CDR1 SGHTA, CDR2 FQGTGA. V was clipped by 5 bases and J by 1 base, with 11 bases between them.

The chain combines TRBV3-1 (or the pseudogene TRBV3-2) with TRBJ1-2; the D is unclear. The CDR3 has 13 amino acids. With 0 bases removed from V and 4 bases from J, the gap between germline ends came to 6 bases. Germline values: CDR1 LGHDT, CDR2 YNNKEL (reference sequence). The CDR3 here is CASSQDAPYGYTF. In DNA, the CDR3 is TGTGCCAGCAGCCAAGATGCGCCCTATGGCTACACCTTC.

This rearrangement joins TRBV7-9 to TRBJ2-3; possibly TRBD1 for D (6 bases). The CDR3 totals 13 residues. Germline V lookup: CDR1 SEHNR, CDR2 FQNEAQ (reference sequence). V lost 4 bases and J 3 bases, leaving 8 bases between the germline ends. The CDR3 DNA is TGTGCCAGCAGCTCCAGGGGTACAGATACGCAGTATTTT. It encodes CASSSRGTDTQYF. Variable domain in full (rest from reference TRBV7-9 and TRBJ2-3): DTGVSQNPRHKITKRGQNVTFRCDPISEHNRLYWYRQTLGQGPEFLTYFQNEAQLEKSRLLSDRFSAERPKGSFSTLEIQRTEQGDSAMYLCASSSRGTDTQYFGPGTRLTVL.